This T cell receptor beta chain was captured by sequencing in a study of control samples from healthy donors and cancer patients. Profiled with immunoSEQ multiplex PCR; TCRdb holds only in-frame clones, not every one. The table records 260,000 or so clones, roughly 82% of them present only once. Germline CDR1 SGHTA, CDR2 FQGTGA. This CDR3 comprises 15 residues. J was trimmed by 2 bases and V by 5 bases; bases with no gene match: 4. The rearrangement links TRBV7-3 to TRBJ2-7, with 12 bases identical to TRBD2. Material for sequencing was PBMCs. This clonotype originated in a woman aged 60 to 75 with lung cancer. CDR3 bases: TGTGCCAGCAGCGAAGGACTAGCGGGAACCTACGAGCAGTACTTC. It specifies CASSEGLAGTYEQYF.